This passage covers 28 T cell receptor beta chains from one sample sequenced in a study of vaccination and CD4 T cells after COVID-19. Antigens for these TCRs are unknown. Treatment reported: approximately 9-day PBMC culture with coronavirus spike peptide pools or control peptides (ViraFEST assay). Oncomine TCR Beta short-read sequencing was applied to DNA from cultured CD4+ T cells. Each CDR3 protein gets one entry after TCRdb re-called the PCR reads with MiXCR. The sample includes more than 15,000 distinct CDR3 sequences, 44% of them seen just once. Sequenced material: CD4+ T cells from blood, cultured in vitro. These receptors were taken from a human donor who had recovered from COVID-19.

Only a few counts were recorded for this clonotype. This chain uses TRBV19 with TRBJ2-3; D uncertain. V was clipped by 6 bases and J by 0 bases, with 10 bases between them. Germline CDR1 is LNHDA and CDR2 is SQIVND (reference sequence). There are 14 residues in the CDR3. The CDR3 spells CASSPTSSTDTQYF. For the CDR3, the DNA is TGTGCCAGTAGCCCGACTTCTAGCACAGATACGCAGTATTTT.

By share of the sample, this clonotype is medium-sized. V is TRBV20-1 and J is TRBJ1-6; possible D gene TRBD1, 6 bases. This CDR3 contains 14 residues. Germline CDR1 is DFQATT and CDR2 is SNEGSKA (reference sequence). V lost 5 bases to trimming and J lost 0 bases, with 8 bases between them. The CDR3 sequence: CSADRSSYNSPLHF. For the CDR3, the DNA is TGCAGTGCTGACAGGAGCTCCTATAATTCACCCCTCCACTTT.

The chain recombines TRBV2 with TRBJ2-6; possibly TRBD1 for D (5 bases). This CDR3 comprises 16 residues. The V gene's germline CDR1 is SNHLY and CDR2 FYNNEI. V was trimmed by 6 bases and J by 0 bases, leaving 12 bases between them. The CDR3 reads CASRFPTGSGANVLTF. CDR3 bases: TGTGCCAGCAGGTTTCCTACAGGCTCTGGGGCCAACGTCCTGACTTTC.

The CDR3 coding sequence is TGTGCCAGCAGCCGACGCGACTCAGACTACAATGAGCAGTTCTTC. The encoded protein is CASSRRDSDYNEQFF. This chain links TRBV7-9 with TRBJ2-1, with D unclear. The CDR3 is 15 amino acids. V was cut by 5 bases and J by 3 bases, with 14 bases left in between. In germline, CDR1 is SEHNR, CDR2 FQNEAQ (reference sequence).

The CDR3 nucleotides are TGTGCCAGCAGTTACTTGGGGGACGCCTACGAGCAGTACTTC. Translating gives CASSYLGDAYEQYF. The rearrangement joins TRBV6-5 to TRBJ2-7; D assignment may be TRBD1 or TRBD2 (5 bases each). The CDR3 is 14 amino acids. CDR1 MNHEY and CDR2 SVGAGI come from the germline V gene. V lost 1 base to trimming and J lost 2 bases, with 9 bases between them.

The chain uses TRBV5-5 and TRBJ2-3; D gene ambiguous. The CDR3 loop spans 12 amino acids. From germline, CDR1 is SGHKS and CDR2 YYEKEE (reference sequence). Trimming cost V 3 bases and J 1 base, with 3 bases left between them. CDR3: CASSYRTDTQYF. Here the CDR3 DNA reads TGTGCCAGCAGCTACCGCACAGATACGCAGTATTTT.

The chain employs TRBV6-1 and TRBJ2-7; TRBD1 matches at 8 bases. The CDR3 covers 11 residues. The V gene's germline CDR1 is MNHNS and CDR2 SASEGT. J was trimmed by 10 bases and V by 7 bases; bases with no gene match: 6. The CDR3 DNA reads as TGTGCCAGCAAAAGGGACAGGCGCCAGTACTTC. Encoded protein: CASKRDRRQYF.

This clonotype has a single count. The V gene is TRBV12-3 or TRBV12-4, the J gene TRBJ2-7; D gene unclear. V was clipped by 1 base and J by 3 bases, with 10 bases between them. The CDR3 is 14 amino acids. The CDR3: CASSLGGVRYEQYF. The CDR3 DNA sequence: TGTGCCAGCAGTTTAGGTGGGGTCCGCTACGAGCAGTACTTC.

V and J are TRBV12-3 or TRBV12-4 and TRBJ2-2; no clear D. Trimming left V 3 bases short and J 7 bases short, with 9 bases between. The CDR3 runs 13 residues. CDR3 region: CASSFRQGGELFF. CDR3 bases: TGTGCCAGCAGTTTCCGTCAAGGCGGGGAGCTGTTTTTT.

The chain links TRBV10-3 to TRBJ2-7; weak D call: TRBD1 (5 bases). V dropped 8 bases and J dropped 4 bases, with 15 bases sitting between them. The length of the CDR3 is 13 residues. CDR1 and CDR2 (germline): ENHRY, SYGVKD. The CDR3 bases are TGTGCCATCGCGCCCAGGGAAGGGTACGAGCAGTACTTC. Encoded protein: CAIAPREGYEQYF.

V and J are TRBV12-3 or TRBV12-4 and TRBJ1-2; D might be TRBD1 (5 bases). CDR3 length: 12 amino acids. V lost 4 bases and J 5 bases, leaving 8 bases between the germline ends. The chain's CDR3 is CASSSWTYGYTF. The CDR3 nucleotides are TGTGCCAGCAGTTCTTGGACATATGGCTACACCTTC.

J is TRBJ1-6 and V is TRBV10-3; D perhaps matches TRBD1 (5 bases). Germline CDR1 reads ENHRY; CDR2 reads SYGVKD. V was cut by 0 bases and J by 10 bases, with 16 bases left in between. The CDR3 extends over 16 amino acids. This CDR3 reads CAISESQVLVRSPLHF. CDR3 sequence (DNA): TGTGCCATCAGTGAGTCACAGGTTCTCGTCAGATCACCCCTCCACTTT.

The chain uses TRBV7-9 and TRBJ2-6, with D tentatively TRBD2 (5 bases). V was trimmed by 3 bases and J by 2 bases, leaving 8 bases between them. CDR1 is SEHNR and CDR2 is FQNEAQ in the germline V gene (reference sequence). CDR3 length: 15 amino acids. CDR3 DNA: TGTGCCAGCAGCTTGACCGGGGCTGGGGCCAACGTCCTGACTTTC. Encoded protein: CASSLTGAGANVLTF. Using reference TRBV7-9 and TRBJ2-6 for the parts outside the CDR3, the full variable domain is DTGVSQNPRHKITKRGQNVTFRCDPISEHNRLYWYRQTLGQGPEFLTYFQNEAQLEKSRLLSDRFSAERPKGSFSTLEIQRTEQGDSAMYLCASSLTGAGANVLTFGAGSRLTVL.

This chain links TRBV24-1 with TRBJ2-3; D gene unclear. Trimming left V 1 base short and J 4 bases short, with 5 bases between. Per germline, CDR1 KGHDR and CDR2 SFDVKD. The CDR3 runs to 13 residues. CDR3 nucleotides: TGTGCCACCAGTGATTTTTTATCAGATACGCAGTATTTT. Its protein product is CATSDFLSDTQYF.

V usage is TRBV20-1 and J usage is TRBJ1-3, with 10 bases lining up with TRBD1. V was pared by 5 bases and J by 1 base, with 5 bases of the junction left unmatched. Germline V gene data show CDR1 as DFQATT and CDR2 as SNEGSKA (reference sequence). This CDR3 comprises 15 residues. CDR3 amino acids: CSAPDRGVSGNTIYF. DNA of the CDR3: TGCAGTGCTCCGGACAGGGGGGTTTCTGGAAACACCATATATTTT.

The J gene is TRBJ1-5, the V gene TRBV20-1, with D maybe TRBD1 (6 bases). The CDR3 loop spans 15 amino acids. V gave up 3 bases and J gave up 0 bases, with 12 bases separating them. CDR1 and CDR2 from the germline V gene are DFQATT and SNEGSKA (reference sequence). The DNA of the CDR3 is TGCAGTGCTAGTGAGGTCAGGGGTAGCAATCAGCCCCAGCATTTT. It specifies CSASEVRGSNQPQHF.

This clonotype was seen a few times. This sequence joins TRBV5-6 and TRBJ2-2; either TRBD1 or TRBD2 may fit D (6 bases each). Trimming cost V 3 bases and J 6 bases, with 12 bases left between them. This CDR3 region has 14 residues. Germline CDR1 is SGHDT and CDR2 is YYEEEE. The DNA for the CDR3 is TGTGCCAGCAGCTGGAGGGGGGCCGCCGGGGAGCTGTTTTTT. It specifies CASSWRGAAGELFF. Combining the CDR3 with reference TRBV5-6 and TRBJ2-2 gives the whole variable domain DAGVTQSPTHLIKTRGQQVTLRCSPKSGHDTVSWYQQALGQGPQFIFQYYEEEERQRGNFPDRFSGHQFPNYSSELNVNALLLGDSALYLCASSWRGAAGELFFGEGSRLTVL.

The chain joins TRBV5-1 to TRBJ2-1; TRBD2 agrees at 8 bases. The CDR3 consists of 14 residues. Trimming took 10 bases from V and 6 from J; bases not matched to a gene: 12. The germline gives CDR1 SGHRS, CDR2 YFSETQ. CDR3 nucleotide sequence: TGCGCCGTAGCACGATTAGCGGGATCCAATGAGCAGTTCTTC. It is translated as CAVARLAGSNEQFF.

V usage is TRBV19 and J usage is TRBJ1-5; D not certain. Germline V gene data show CDR1 as LNHDA and CDR2 as SQIVND (reference sequence). The germline V and J ends were trimmed by 3 bases and 0 bases, with 6 bases remaining between them. The CDR3 has 14 residues. CDR3 coding DNA: TGTGCCAGTAGTATCCCTAATAGCAATCAGCCCCAGCATTTT. This encodes CASSIPNSNQPQHF.

This clonotype was seen only a few times. CDR3 nucleotides: TGTGCCAGCAGTAAACAGTACAAAAATGAAGCTTTCTTT. This translates into CASSKQYKNEAFF. V usage is TRBV12-3 or TRBV12-4 and J usage is TRBJ1-1; D gene ambiguous. V was clipped by 5 bases and J by 7 bases, with 14 bases between them. This CDR3 is built from 13 residues.

This chain connects TRBV5-1 to TRBJ1-1, with a weak D call TRBD1 (5 bases). Per the germline V gene, CDR1 is SGHRS and CDR2 is YFSETQ. CDR3 length: 15 amino acids. Between the trimmed V and J ends, which lost 1 base and 3 bases, there was a span of 13 bases. CDR3 protein: CASSLWGSGDTEAFF. The CDR3 coding sequence is TGCGCCAGCAGCTTGTGGGGTTCGGGGGACACTGAAGCTTTCTTT.

In this sample, this clonotype turned up a few times. V usage is TRBV6-1 and J usage is TRBJ1-3; maybe TRBD1 (6 bases). CDR1 MNHNS and CDR2 SASEGT come from the germline V gene. The CDR3 has 16 amino acids. Trimming stripped 4 bases from V and 0 bases from J, with 13 bases between. In DNA form, the CDR3 reads TGTGCCAGCAGTGTGACGGGGGCAAACTCTGGAAACACCATATATTTT. Amino acids: CASSVTGANSGNTIYF.

This chain uses TRBV10-1 with TRBJ2-2, with 7 nucleotides matching TRBD2. This CDR3 spans 18 amino acids. Unmatched junction bases numbered 11, after V lost 2 bases and J lost 2 bases. CDR1 is WNHNN and CDR2 is SYGVQD in the germline V gene (reference sequence). The CDR3 DNA reads as TGCGCCAGCAGTGAGAGGACTAGAACCGCGGGTAACACCGGGGAGCTGTTTTTT. The encoded protein is CASSERTRTAGNTGELFF.

This clonotype was recorded a few times. J is TRBJ1-1 and V is TRBV28; TRBD1 aligns across 7 bases. The CDR3 covers 13 residues. Germline V lookup: CDR1 MDHEN, CDR2 SYDVKM. V lost 6 bases and J lost 5; bases outside the gene matches: 6. CDR3 residues: CASRSPGGTEAFF. The CDR3 DNA is TGTGCCAGCAGGTCTCCAGGGGGAACTGAAGCTTTCTTT.

This clonotype occurred a few times. V is TRBV20-1 and J is TRBJ2-1; D gene ambiguous. The CDR3 is 10 amino acids. Germline assignment: CDR1 DFQATT and CDR2 SNEGSKA (reference sequence). The CDR3: CSAELNEQFF. For the CDR3, the DNA is TGCAGCGCAGAGCTAAATGAGCAGTTCTTC.

In its sample, this clonotype was seen a few times. The V and J genes are TRBV19 and TRBJ2-3; TRBD2 might be the D (5 bases). Germline loops: CDR1 LNHDA, CDR2 SQIVND (reference sequence). The CDR3 loop spans 15 amino acids. Trimming took off 3 bases at V and 2 bases at J, with 12 bases between the two ends. The DNA for the CDR3 is TGTGCCAGTAGTATTCCCATAGGACTCACAGATACGCAGTATTTT. It translates to CASSIPIGLTDTQYF.

This clonotype was seen a few times. The gene calls are TRBV2 and TRBJ1-2; D is perhaps TRBD1 (6 bases). This CDR3 is built from 13 residues. V lost 4 bases and J 7 bases, leaving 13 bases between the germline ends. Looked up from germline, CDR1 is SNHLY and CDR2 is FYNNEI. For the CDR3, the DNA is TGTGCCAGCAGTGTCGTCAGGGGCGTTGGCTACACCTTC. This codes for CASSVVRGVGYTF.

This clonotype was detected only a few times. V is TRBV6-2 or TRBV6-3 and J is TRBJ2-7, with 7 positions matching TRBD2. CDR1 and CDR2 from the germline V gene are MNHEY and SVGEGT. This CDR3 contains 13 residues. J was trimmed by 0 bases and V by 6 bases; bases with no gene match: 2. The CDR3 loop is CASRGGGSYEQYF. In DNA, the CDR3 is TGTGCCAGCAGGGGCGGGGGCTCCTACGAGCAGTACTTC.